The 3 T cell receptor beta chains reported below all come from one sample, sequenced in a study of cytomegalovirus exposure and HLA in healthy donors. PCR involved 60 Vbeta and 13 Jbeta primers. The method was immunoSEQ multiplex PCR; TCRdb's version includes in-frame clones alone and lacks a portion of them. The sample has some 140,000 clones; around 78% are singletons. Sequencing was carried out using PBMCs. All receptors derive from a middle-aged man in good health and CMV-seronegative.

The genes are TRBV5-1 and TRBJ2-3; D gene ambiguous. CDR1 is SGHRS and CDR2 is YFSETQ in the germline V gene. V dropped 0 bases and J dropped 0 bases, with 5 bases sitting between them. There are 14 residues in the CDR3. CDR3 protein: CASSLGASTDTQYF. The DNA of the CDR3 is TGCGCCAGCAGCTTGGGAGCTAGCACAGATACGCAGTATTTT. The complete variable domain, with remaining parts taken from reference TRBV5-1 and TRBJ2-3, reads KAGVTQTPRYLIKTRGQQVTLSCSPISGHRSVSWYQQTPGQGLQFLFEYFSETQRNKGNFPGRFSGRQFSNSRSEMNVSTLELGDSALYLCASSLGASTDTQYFGPGTRLTVL.

This clone was observed a few times. The genes are TRBV9 and TRBJ2-3; the D gene is possibly TRBD2 (5 bases). This CDR3 contains 13 residues. Germline-derived CDR1 and CDR2 are SGDLS and YYNGEE. The V end was cut by 3 bases, the J end by 8 bases, with 13 bases between. The CDR3 DNA reads as TGTGCCAGCAGCGCTAGCAGCGGTGGTACGCAGTATTTT. This encodes CASSASSGGTQYF.

The chain joins TRBV28 to TRBJ1-3; D is perhaps TRBD1 (6 bases). The CDR3 contains 14 residues. Germline CDR1 and CDR2: MDHEN and SYDVKM. V was trimmed by 5 bases and J by 0 bases, leaving 8 bases between them. CDR3 nucleotides: TGTGCCAGCAGTCTAGGGGGCTCTGGAAACACCATATATTTT. The encoded protein is CASSLGGSGNTIYF.